The next 9 T cell receptor beta chains were all read from a single sample in a study of OX40 agonist ivuxolimab in advanced cancers. Assay: immunoSEQ multiplex PCR; the TCRdb copy retains only in-frame clones and omits some. This table holds 75,000 to 100,000 clones, roughly 90% found once. The sample in question was CD4+ or CD8+ T cells sorted from blood, obtained in a trial of the OX40 agonist ivuxolimab. Source of these receptors: an adult with an advanced solid tumor such as melanoma, head and neck, liver or kidney cancer.

The chain recombines TRBV9 with TRBJ2-3, with D perhaps TRBD1 or TRBD2 (5 bases each). Looked up from germline, CDR1 is SGDLS and CDR2 is YYNGEE. The V end was cut by 1 base, the J end by 0 bases, with 9 bases between. CDR3 length equals 15 residues. The CDR3 reads CASSVFGTSTDTQYF. The CDR3 region has the DNA TGTGCCAGCAGCGTATTTGGGACCAGCACAGATACGCAGTATTTT.

This chain's CDR3 is CASSLGLGDNEQFF. The CDR3 DNA follows: TGTGCCAGCAGCTTAGGGCTAGGGGACAATGAGCAGTTCTTC. The J gene is TRBJ2-1, the V gene TRBV11-1, with D tentatively TRBD1 (5 bases). The CDR3 runs to 14 residues. V was trimmed by 1 base and J by 5 bases, leaving 9 bases between them. The germline V gene has CDR1 SGHAT and CDR2 FQDESV (reference sequence).

The chain couples TRBV28 to TRBJ1-1; D call uncertain. CDR1 is MDHEN and CDR2 is SYDVKM in the germline V gene. This CDR3 region has 14 residues. The V end was cut by 3 bases, the J end by 0 bases, with 8 bases between. The CDR3 protein is CASSFGSMNTEAFF. The CDR3 DNA reads as TGTGCCAGCAGTTTTGGGAGCATGAACACTGAAGCTTTCTTT.

The CDR3 spells CASSPPGWADTQYF. CDR3 DNA sequence: TGTGCCAGCAGCCCCCCCGGGTGGGCAGATACGCAGTATTTT. The V call is TRBV7-6, the J call TRBJ2-3; no reliable D call. V was shortened by 5 bases and J by 4 bases, with 13 bases between the two germline ends. Germline V CDR1 and CDR2: SGHVS, FNYEAQ. The CDR3 extends over 14 amino acids.

Details on this clone: A junction boundary mismatches the germline segment, possibly from a read error. The rearrangement uses TRBV28 and TRBJ2-7; possibly TRBD1 for D (5 bases). The CDR3 has 13 amino acids. Germline-derived CDR1 and CDR2 are MDHEN and SYDVKM. The CDR3, as DNA: TGTGCTAGCAGGGTACCCCTTGGCTACGAGCAGTACTTC. Residues: CASRVPLGYEQYF.

The rearrangement links TRBV30 to TRBJ2-5; 10 nucleotides line up with TRBD2. The CDR3 sequence is 15 residues long. The V gene end was trimmed by 4 bases and the J gene end by 4 bases; junction bases not matched to a gene: 9. Germline loops: CDR1 GTSNPN, CDR2 SVGIG (reference sequence). As DNA, the CDR3 is TGTGCCTGGACGCCGGGACTAGCGATCCGAGAGACCCAGTACTTC. As protein: CAWTPGLAIRETQYF. Looking up the rest from reference TRBV30 and TRBJ2-5 gives the full variable domain: SQTIHQWPATLVQPVGSPLSLECTVEGTSNPNLYWYRQAAGRGLQLLFYSVGIGQISSEVPQNLSASRPQDRQFILSSKKLLLSDSGFYLCAWTPGLAIRETQYFGPGTRLLVL.

The rearrangement joins TRBV5-6 to TRBJ1-3; D is perhaps TRBD1 (6 bases). This CDR3 is built from 16 residues. Germline CDR1 SGHDT, CDR2 YYEEEE. V was cut by 5 bases and J by 4 bases, with 19 bases left in between. This CDR3 reads CASSRLDRSPGNTIYF. The DNA for the CDR3 is TGTGCCAGCAGTCGGCTCGACAGGTCGCCGGGAAACACCATATATTTT.

The rearrangement uses TRBV4-2 and TRBJ2-2; D may match TRBD1 or TRBD2 (7 bases each). The CDR3 sequence is 17 residues long. Trimming left V 0 bases short and J 5 bases short, with 16 bases between. CDR1 LGHNA and CDR2 YNFKEQ come from the germline V gene. The CDR3 coding sequence is TGTGCCAGCAGCCAAGATTACAGGCAGGGGGGGACCGGGGAGCTGTTTTTT. Its protein is CASSQDYRQGGTGELFF.

Only one count was recorded for this clone. The rearrangement joins TRBV28 to TRBJ2-5; 9 positions match TRBD1. V lost 4 bases to trimming and J lost 5 bases; unmatched junction nucleotides: 8. The CDR3 extends over 15 amino acids. Germline V lookup: CDR1 MDHEN, CDR2 SYDVKM. CDR3 in amino acids: CASSSPGQGVETQYF. The DNA of the CDR3 is TGTGCCAGCAGTTCACCGGGACAGGGCGTGGAGACCCAGTACTTC.